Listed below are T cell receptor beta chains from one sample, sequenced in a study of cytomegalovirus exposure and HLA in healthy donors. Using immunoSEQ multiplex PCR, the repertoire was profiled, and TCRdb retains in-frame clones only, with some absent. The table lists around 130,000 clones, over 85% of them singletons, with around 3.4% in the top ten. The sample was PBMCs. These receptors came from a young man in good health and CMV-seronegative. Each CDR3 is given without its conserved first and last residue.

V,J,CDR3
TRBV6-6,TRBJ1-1,ASSKLTGAGTEAF
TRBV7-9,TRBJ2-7,ASSLSPPPYEQY
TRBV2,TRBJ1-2,ASGQGNYGYT
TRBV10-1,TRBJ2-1,ASSTGQGLEQF
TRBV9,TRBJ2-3,ASSFLAGATTDTQY
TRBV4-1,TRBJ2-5,ASSPGLAGGLETQY
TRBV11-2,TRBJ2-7,ASSLGLVRGYEQY
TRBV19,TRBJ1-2,ASERQGGLPDGYT
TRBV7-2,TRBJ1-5,ASSQLQGQPQH
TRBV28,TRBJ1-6,ASSAQGEGSPLH
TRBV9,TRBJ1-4,ASSPIGSVREKLF
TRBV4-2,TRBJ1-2,ASSRQEAGTNYGYT
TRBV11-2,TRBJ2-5,ASRSRAQETQY
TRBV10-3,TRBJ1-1,AISDRTGAKTEAF
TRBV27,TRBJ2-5,ASLKGETQY
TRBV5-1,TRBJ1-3,ASSFGGPGNTIY
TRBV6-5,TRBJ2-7,ASSSGHDYEQY
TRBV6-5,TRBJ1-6,ASRTRQNNSPLH
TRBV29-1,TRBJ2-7,SASGGFSYEQY
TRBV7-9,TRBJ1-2,ASSIIGFVEGYT
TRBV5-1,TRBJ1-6,ASSLGATYSPLH
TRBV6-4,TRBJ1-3,ASSVPDNGNTIY
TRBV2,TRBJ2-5,ASSEIAGVVETQY